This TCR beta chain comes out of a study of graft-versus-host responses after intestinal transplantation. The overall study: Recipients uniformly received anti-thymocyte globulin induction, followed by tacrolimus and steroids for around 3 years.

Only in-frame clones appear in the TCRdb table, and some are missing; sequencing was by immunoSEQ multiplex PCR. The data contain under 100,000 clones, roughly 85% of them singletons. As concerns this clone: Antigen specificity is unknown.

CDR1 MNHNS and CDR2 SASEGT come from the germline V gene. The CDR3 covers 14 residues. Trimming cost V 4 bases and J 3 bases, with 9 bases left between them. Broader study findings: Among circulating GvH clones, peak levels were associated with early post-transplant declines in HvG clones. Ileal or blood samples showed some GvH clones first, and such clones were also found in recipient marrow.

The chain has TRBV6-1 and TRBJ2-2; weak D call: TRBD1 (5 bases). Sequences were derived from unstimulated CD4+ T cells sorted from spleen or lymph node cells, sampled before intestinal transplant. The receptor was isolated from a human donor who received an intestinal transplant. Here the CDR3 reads CASSVREYTGELFF. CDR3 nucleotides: TGTGCCAGCAGTGTCAGGGAATACACCGGGGAGCTGTTTTTT.